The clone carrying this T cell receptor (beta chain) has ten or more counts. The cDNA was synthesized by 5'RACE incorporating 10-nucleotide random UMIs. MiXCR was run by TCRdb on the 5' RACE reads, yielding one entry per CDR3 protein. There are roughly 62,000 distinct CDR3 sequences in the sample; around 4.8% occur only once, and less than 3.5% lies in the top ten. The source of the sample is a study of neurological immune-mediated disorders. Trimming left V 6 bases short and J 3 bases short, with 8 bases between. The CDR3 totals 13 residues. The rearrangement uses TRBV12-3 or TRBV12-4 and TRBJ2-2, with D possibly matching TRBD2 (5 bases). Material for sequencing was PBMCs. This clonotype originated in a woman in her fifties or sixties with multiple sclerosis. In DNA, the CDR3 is TGTGCCAGCAGACTGGACTACACCGGGGAGCTGTTTTTT. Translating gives CASRLDYTGELFF.